The following is a T cell receptor (beta chain) sequence with its context. Its specificity is not known. This sample stems from a study of cytomegalovirus exposure and HLA in healthy donors. Study in general: HLA-typed donors contributed some 85 million unique TCRs, which were held in an early data release.

With 60 Vbeta and 13 Jbeta primers, the PCR was carried out. Generated by immunoSEQ multiplex PCR, the TCRdb table keeps only in-frame clones and is missing some. Altogether approximately 120,000 clones are present, around three quarters being singletons, with the ten largest covering around 10%. Study results and caveats: The majority of CMV-associated TCR beta chains were reported as apparently HLA-restricted in a later analysis. The authors enumerated 180 or so TCR beta chains as linked to cytomegalovirus.

Sequenced material: PBMCs. This receptor was identified in a man aged 25-45 years in good health and CMV-seropositive.

CDR3 residues: CASSLRDNNSPLHF. The CDR3 region has the DNA TGTGCCAGCAGCCTCCGGGACAACAATTCACCCCTCCACTTT. This chain links TRBV5-8 with TRBJ1-6; tentative D call: TRBD1 (6 bases). The V and J ends lost 4 bases and 7 bases respectively, with 12 bases between them. Germline loops: CDR1 SGHTS, CDR2 YDEGEE. This CDR3 is built from 14 residues.